Presented here are 8 T cell receptor beta chains from one specimen sequenced in a study of blood T cell repertoires in COVID-19. Sequenced by immunoSEQ multiplex PCR; TCRdb stores in-frame clones only, minus some. Counted here are about 180,000 clones, about 85% occurring once; the ten biggest clones make up about 5.8%. Source material: PBMCs or T cells enriched from blood (not recorded which). These receptors came from a woman between 35 and 50 years old with acute COVID-19.

V and J are TRBV5-6 and TRBJ2-2; 9 nucleotides line up with TRBD1. There are 15 residues in the CDR3. After removal of 4 bases from V and 5 bases from J, the junction contained 6 bases not matched to a gene. CDR1 and CDR2 from the germline V gene are SGHDT and YYEEEE. The CDR3 protein is CASSGGTGRTGELFF. The CDR3 DNA follows: TGTGCCAGCAGCGGGGGGACAGGGCGAACCGGGGAGCTGTTTTTT.

The chain couples TRBV19 to TRBJ2-7; the match to TRBD1 covers 11 bases. The CDR3 sequence is 13 residues long. Germline CDR1 and CDR2: LNHDA and SQIVND (reference sequence). Trimming removed 6 bases from V and 2 bases from J; junction bases left unmatched: 0. DNA for the CDR3: TGTGCCAGTAGGGGACAGGGGGCCTACGAGCAGTACTTC. Translated: CASRGQGAYEQYF.

The rearrangement joins TRBV5-4 to TRBJ1-6, with 10 bases fitting TRBD1. CDR3 length: 15 residues. J gave up 6 bases and V 1 base, and 1 base lay outside the gene matches. Looked up from germline, CDR1 is SGHNT and CDR2 is YYREEE (reference sequence). The CDR3 sequence: CASSLRDRGNSPLHF. The CDR3 nucleotides read TGTGCCAGCAGCTTGAGGGACAGGGGTAATTCACCCCTCCACTTT.

This clone appeared a single time. V usage is TRBV30 and J usage is TRBJ1-3; no reliable D call. Between the trimmed V and J ends, which lost 0 bases and 4 bases, there was a span of 13 bases. CDR3 size: 15 residues. CDR1 is GTSNPN and CDR2 is SVGIG in the germline V gene (reference sequence). CDR3 protein: CAWSVTPVLGNTIYF. CDR3 DNA sequence: TGTGCCTGGAGTGTAACTCCGGTATTAGGAAACACCATATATTTT.

The chain combines TRBV4-1 with TRBJ2-5; 7 positions match TRBD2. Germline V CDR1 and CDR2: MGHRA, YSYEKL. The CDR3 consists of 14 residues. V shed 0 bases, J shed 4 bases, and the junction held 2 bases outside the gene matches. The CDR3 protein is CASSQDWGGETQYF. Written as DNA, the CDR3 is TGCGCCAGCAGCCAAGATTGGGGGGGAGAGACCCAGTACTTC.

V usage is TRBV7-3 and J usage is TRBJ2-1; TRBD2 is a possible D gene (5 bases). V was cut by 3 bases and J by 10 bases, with 13 bases left in between. This CDR3 has 13 amino acids. Per germline, CDR1 SGHTA and CDR2 FQGTGA. As DNA, the CDR3 is TGTGCCAGCAGCTTGGGAGTACAAGGCGAGCAGTTCTTC. This encodes CASSLGVQGEQFF.

This clone was seen only once. The chain uses TRBV6-4 and TRBJ2-1; the D is unclear. V was clipped by 6 bases and J by 0 bases, with 12 bases between them. This CDR3 is built from 15 residues. CDR1 and CDR2 from the germline V gene are MRHNA and SNTAGT. The CDR3 coding sequence is TGTGCCAGCAGCTTGGTCCTCTACTCCTACAATGAGCAGTTCTTC. Encoded protein: CASSLVLYSYNEQFF.

The chain uses TRBV30 and TRBJ1-4; 9 nucleotides line up with TRBD1. Losses at the gene ends were 5 bases for V and 10 bases for J; bases not matched to a gene: 8. CDR3 length equals 13 residues. CDR1 is GTSNPN and CDR2 is SVGIG in the germline V gene (reference sequence). As DNA, the CDR3 is TGTGCCTGGGCGGGGACAGGGTTGCGAAAACTGTTTTTT. This translates into CAWAGTGLRKLFF.